This record concerns one TCR beta chain sequence. The antigen remains unidentified. A junction boundary mismatches the germline segment, possibly from a read error. These data come from a study of memory CD8 T cells in hepatitis C reinfection. Study-level information: A positive HCV RNA test after two negatives ≥60 days apart defined reinfection. Broader study findings: Only a few donors prevented definitive conclusions about public clonotypes.

Sequencing was performed with immunoSEQ multiplex PCR; in TCRdb, only in-frame clones are kept and a portion is missing. The sample includes approximately 51,000 clones, about nine tenths of them seen just once. Time point specified: pre-reinfection, 55 to 20 weeks before reinfection detection. TCR sequencing was done directly ex vivo on sorted cells, without expansion in vitro. Donors were people who inject drugs in the Montreal HEPCO cohort. Control naive CD8 T cells came from a couple of donors at all three reinfection time points. Looked up from germline, CDR1 is SEHNR and CDR2 is FQNEAQ (reference sequence). The CDR3 spans 17 residues.

This TCR was recovered from a man between 18 and 35 years old with hepatitis C virus infection. The rearrangement uses TRBV7-9 and TRBJ2-2; D is undetermined. Sequencing input: naive CD8+ T cells sorted from blood. The DNA of the CDR3 is TGTACCAGCAGCTTACCCTTTGGTGGCGGAATCACCGGGGAGCTGTTTTTT. Translating it yields CTSSLPFGGGITGELFF. Looking up the rest from reference TRBV7-9 and TRBJ2-2 gives the full variable domain: DTGVSQNPRHKITKRGQNVTFRCDPISEHNRLYWYRQTLGQGPEFLTYFQNEAQLEKSRLLSDRFSAERPKGSFSTLEIQRTEQGDSAMYLCTSSLPFGGGITGELFFGEGSRLTVL.